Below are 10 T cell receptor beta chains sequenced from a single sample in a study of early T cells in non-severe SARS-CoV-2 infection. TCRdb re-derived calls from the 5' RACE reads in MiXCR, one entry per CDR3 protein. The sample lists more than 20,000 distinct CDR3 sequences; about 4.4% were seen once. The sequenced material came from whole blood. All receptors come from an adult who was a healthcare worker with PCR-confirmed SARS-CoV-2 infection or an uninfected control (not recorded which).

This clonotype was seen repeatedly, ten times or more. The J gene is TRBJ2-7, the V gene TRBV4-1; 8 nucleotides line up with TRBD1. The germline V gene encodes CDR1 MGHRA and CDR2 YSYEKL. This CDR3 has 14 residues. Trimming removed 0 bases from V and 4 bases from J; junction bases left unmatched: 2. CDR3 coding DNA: TGCGCCAGCAGCCAAGATAACAGGGGGTACGAGCAGTACTTC. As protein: CASSQDNRGYEQYF.

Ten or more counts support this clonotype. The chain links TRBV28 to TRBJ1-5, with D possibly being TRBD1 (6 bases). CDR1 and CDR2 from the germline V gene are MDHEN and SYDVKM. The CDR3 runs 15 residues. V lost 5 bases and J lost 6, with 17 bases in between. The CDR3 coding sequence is TGTGCCAGCAGTCCCCCGGGGGCTTCGGGTCAGCCCCAGCATTTT. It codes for CASSPPGASGQPQHF.

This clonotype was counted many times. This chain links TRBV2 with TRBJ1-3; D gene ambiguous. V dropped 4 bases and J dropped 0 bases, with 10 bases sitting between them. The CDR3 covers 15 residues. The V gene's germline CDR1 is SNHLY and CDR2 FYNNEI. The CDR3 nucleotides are TGTGCCAGCAGTGTGCAGCCGAGCTCTGGAAACACCATATATTTT. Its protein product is CASSVQPSSGNTIYF.

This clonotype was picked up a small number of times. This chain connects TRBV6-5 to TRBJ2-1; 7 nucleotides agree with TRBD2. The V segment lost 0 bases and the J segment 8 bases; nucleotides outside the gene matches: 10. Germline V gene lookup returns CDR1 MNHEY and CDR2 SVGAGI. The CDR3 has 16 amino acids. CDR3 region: CASSYSGGRAVYEQFF. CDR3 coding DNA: TGTGCCAGCAGTTACTCTGGAGGGAGGGCCGTCTATGAGCAGTTCTTC.

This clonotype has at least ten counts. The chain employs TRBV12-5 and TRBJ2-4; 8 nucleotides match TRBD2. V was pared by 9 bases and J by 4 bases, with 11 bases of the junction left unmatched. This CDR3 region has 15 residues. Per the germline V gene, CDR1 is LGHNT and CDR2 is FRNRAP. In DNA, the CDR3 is TGTGCTAGGACTCCGACACGGGAGGGGAAAAACATTCAGTACTTC. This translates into CARTPTREGKNIQYF.

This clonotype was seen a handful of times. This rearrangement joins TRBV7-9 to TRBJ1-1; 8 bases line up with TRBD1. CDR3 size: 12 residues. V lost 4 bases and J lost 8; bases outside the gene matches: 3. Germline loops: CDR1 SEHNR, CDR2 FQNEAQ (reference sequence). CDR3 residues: CASSSGDREAFF. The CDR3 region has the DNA TGTGCCAGCAGCTCGGGGGACAGGGAAGCTTTCTTT.

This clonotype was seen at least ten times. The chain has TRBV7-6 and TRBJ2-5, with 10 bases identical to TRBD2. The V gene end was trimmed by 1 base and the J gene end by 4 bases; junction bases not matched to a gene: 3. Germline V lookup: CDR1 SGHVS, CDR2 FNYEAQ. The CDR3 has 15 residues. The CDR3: CASSLEASGGETQYF. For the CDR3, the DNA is TGTGCCAGCAGCTTAGAGGCTAGCGGGGGAGAGACCCAGTACTTC.

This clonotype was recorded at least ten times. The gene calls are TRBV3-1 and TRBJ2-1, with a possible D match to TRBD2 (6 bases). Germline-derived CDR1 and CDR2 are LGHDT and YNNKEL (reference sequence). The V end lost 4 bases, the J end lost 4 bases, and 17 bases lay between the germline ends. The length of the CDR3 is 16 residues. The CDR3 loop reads CASSLSGGTLYNEQFF. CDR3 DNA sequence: TGTGCCAGCAGCCTCAGTGGCGGGACTCTGTACAATGAGCAGTTCTTC.

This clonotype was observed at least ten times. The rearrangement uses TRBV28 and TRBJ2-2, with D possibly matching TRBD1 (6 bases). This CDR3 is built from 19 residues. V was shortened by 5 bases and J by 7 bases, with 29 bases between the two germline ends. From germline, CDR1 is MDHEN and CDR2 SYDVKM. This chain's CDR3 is CASSIEGDMVEVIGGELFF. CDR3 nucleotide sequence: TGTGCCAGCAGTATAGAAGGGGACATGGTCGAGGTAATCGGCGGGGAGCTGTTTTTT.

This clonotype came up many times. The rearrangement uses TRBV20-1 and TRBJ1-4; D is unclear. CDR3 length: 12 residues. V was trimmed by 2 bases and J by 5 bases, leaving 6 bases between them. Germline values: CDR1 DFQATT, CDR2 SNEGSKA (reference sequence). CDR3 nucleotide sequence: TGCAGTGCTAGACGAGGGAATGAAAAACTGTTTTTT. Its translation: CSARRGNEKLFF.